This T cell receptor (beta chain) is drawn from a study of shared clonotypes between healthy human individuals. Profiled with immunoSEQ multiplex PCR; TCRdb holds only in-frame clones, not every one. This sample has some 500,000 clones, with roughly three quarters found just once. The CDR3 length is 14 residues. V was clipped by 2 bases and J by 2 bases, with 8 bases between them. Germline CDR1 reads SGHAT; CDR2 reads FQNNGV. This clone occurred many times. This sequence joins TRBV11-2 and TRBJ2-3, with no clear D. This TCR was recovered from a woman between 40 and 55 years old in good health. Some clones in this sample may be carry-over from other donors' samples. The sequenced sample was PBMCs. CDR3 residues: CASSLTINTDTQYF. CDR3 bases: TGTGCCAGCAGCTTAACTATTAACACAGATACGCAGTATTTT.